Detailed here is one T cell receptor beta chain. What it binds is unknown. This sample is part of a study of T cells expressing NK-cell markers. Broader study findings: NKG2C+ dominant clonotypes from 6 or 7 donors made up roughly 1.0-7.0% of CD8+ T cells.

Germline V lookup: CDR1 SQVTM, CDR2 ANQGSEA. The CDR3 is 13 amino acids. For each CDR3 protein, TCRdb gives one entry from its re-call of the 5' RACE reads, without DNA. The sample table includes around 100,000 distinct CDR3 sequences. This TCR was sampled from a woman between 18 and 70 years old in good health. The chain carries TRBV29-1 and TRBJ2-2. What was sequenced was blood T cells: a sorted CD56 or NKG2C T cell subset, CD4+ or CD8+ T cells, or bulk PBMC T cells (not recorded which). Here the CDR3 reads CSADWGNTGELFF.